A single sample gave rise to the 18 T cell receptor beta chains below, sequenced in a study of Graves' ophthalmopathy and Graves' hyperthyroidism. As the template, RNA transcripts were used to amplify TCR beta CDR3 regions. HTBI-primed first-round RT-PCR preceded second-round multiplex PCR. TCRdb itself ran the multiplex PCR reads through MiXCR, one entry per CDR3 protein. Of fewer than 600,000 distinct CDR3 sequences in the sample, approximately 15% were seen once. Material: blood. The source is a woman aged 25 to 39 with Graves' ophthalmopathy.

About this clonotype: A much larger clonotype is one base distant, so this may be a read error. This CDR3 is missing its conserved last phenylalanine or tryptophan, likely due to a read error. The rearrangement uses TRBV6-5 and TRBJ2-7, with 8 bases identical to TRBD1. V was pared by 2 bases and J by 2 bases, with 8 bases of the junction left unmatched. Germline values: CDR1 MNHEY, CDR2 SVGAGI. The CDR3 has 16 amino acids. Here the CDR3 reads CASSYGRDRGPYEQYY. The DNA of the CDR3 is TGTGCCAGCAGTTACGGGAGAGACAGGGGACCCTACGAGCAGTACTAC.

This clonotype has just a few counts. The genes are TRBV5-1 and TRBJ2-2; a possible D gene is TRBD1 (7 bases). Trimming removed 0 bases from V and 4 bases from J, with 16 bases in between. The CDR3 totals 17 residues. Germline V gene sequence: CDR1 SGHRS, CDR2 YFSETQ. The CDR3 sequence: CASSLAVGGGSTGELFF. The CDR3 DNA follows: TGCGCCAGCAGCTTGGCCGTAGGAGGGGGCAGCACCGGGGAGCTGTTTTTT.

This clonotype occurred many times. This sequence joins TRBV10-2 and TRBJ1-6, with TRBD1 as a possible D gene (6 bases). V lost 7 bases, J lost 7 bases, and 14 bases lay in between. The CDR3 spans 14 residues. Germline loops: CDR1 WSHSY, CDR2 SAAADI. The CDR3 loop is CASTQQGGNSPLHF. The CDR3 bases are TGCGCCAGCACCCAACAGGGTGGGAATTCACCCCTCCACTTT.

In this sample, this clonotype turned up a few times. The junction and the germline gene differ at one end; a read error may be behind it. V and J are TRBV5-1 and TRBJ2-7; D possibly corresponds to TRBD2 (5 bases). CDR3 length: 16 residues. Looked up from germline, CDR1 is SGHRS and CDR2 is YFSETQ. DNA of the CDR3: TGCGCCAGCAGCCTTAGCGTTAAGGCCGACTCCTACGGGCAGTACTTC. Translation gives CASSLSVKADSYGQYF.

This clonotype has ten or more counts. The V gene is TRBV15, the J gene TRBJ2-5; D possibly corresponds to TRBD1 (5 bases). Trimming stripped 4 bases from V and 5 bases from J, with 20 bases between. Germline assignment: CDR1 LNHNV and CDR2 YYDKDF (reference sequence). The length of the CDR3 is 16 residues. CDR3 nucleotides: TGTGCCACCAGCAACTCCAGGGTTCCAGGTTGGGAGACCCAGTACTTC. Amino acids: CATSNSRVPGWETQYF.

In this sample, this clonotype turned up many times. The J gene is TRBJ2-5, the V gene TRBV4-2; D gene unclear. The CDR3 covers 15 residues. Germline V lookup: CDR1 LGHNA, CDR2 YNFKEQ. V was trimmed by 0 bases and J by 2 bases, leaving 10 bases between them. The DNA of the CDR3 is TGTGCCAGCAGCCAAGATCTTAGGCAGCAAGAGACCCAGTACTTC. Residues: CASSQDLRQQETQYF.

In the case of this clonotype: This may arise from a read error, as a much more abundant clone is one base away. The J gene is TRBJ1-1, the V gene TRBV12-3 or TRBV12-4, with D possibly being TRBD1 (5 bases). Trimming shortened V by 2 bases and J by 4 bases, and 11 bases separated the two germline ends. This CDR3 region has 14 residues. CDR3 nucleotides: TGTGCCAGCAGTTTAAAAGGAGGGACCACTGAAGCTTTCTTT. Its translation: CASSLKGGTTEAFF.

This clonotype was seen many times. This chain joins TRBV6-1 and TRBJ2-4; TRBD2 might be the D (5 bases). The CDR3 has 14 amino acids. Germline V lookup: CDR1 MNHNS, CDR2 SASEGT. V was pared by 4 bases and J by 7 bases, with 14 bases between. The CDR3, as DNA: TGTGCCAGCAGTGTGGTCCGGGAAGAGAACATTCAGTACTTC. Encoded protein: CASSVVREENIQYF.

This sequence joins TRBV6-5 and TRBJ2-7; D unresolved. Between the trimmed V and J ends, which lost 0 bases and 10 bases, there was a span of 16 bases. CDR1 and CDR2 from the germline V gene are MNHEY and SVGAGI. The length of the CDR3 is 14 residues. CDR3 sequence: CASSYSLPPADQYF. CDR3 bases: TGTGCCAGCAGTTACTCTCTCCCCCCTGCCGATCAGTACTTC.

The table lists this clonotype with many counts. The V call is TRBV12-3 or TRBV12-4, the J call TRBJ1-1; possible D gene TRBD1, 5 bases. The V end was cut by 2 bases, the J end by 0 bases, with 13 bases between. This CDR3 contains 16 residues. The CDR3 region is CASSLKLTAMNTEAFF. The CDR3 nucleotides are TGTGCCAGCAGTTTAAAATTGACAGCCATGAACACTGAAGCTTTCTTT.

The chain employs TRBV12-3 or TRBV12-4 and TRBJ2-2, with 13 bases that match TRBD2. CDR3 length: 16 residues. With V trimmed by 6 bases and J by 7 bases, 8 bases remained unmatched. CDR3 region: CASRQLAGGMNGELFF. The CDR3 nucleotides read TGTGCCAGCAGACAACTAGCGGGGGGGATGAACGGGGAGCTGTTTTTT.

This clonotype was seen ten or more times. The chain joins TRBV4-1 to TRBJ2-5; the match to TRBD2 covers 14 bases. CDR1 MGHRA and CDR2 YSYEKL come from the germline V gene. The CDR3 has 19 amino acids. V lost 6 bases to trimming and J lost 0 bases; unmatched junction nucleotides: 12. The CDR3 sequence: CASRLTGLAGGTYQETQYF. CDR3 DNA: TGCGCCAGCAGACTAACCGGACTAGCGGGGGGAACATACCAAGAGACCCAGTACTTC.

The chain carries TRBV20-1 and TRBJ2-2; D remains ambiguous. This CDR3 comprises 14 residues. The germline V and J ends were trimmed by 3 bases and 2 bases, with 10 bases remaining between them. Germline CDR1 reads DFQATT; CDR2 reads SNEGSKA (reference sequence). The CDR3 DNA follows: TGCAGTGCTAGGGTGGGCGGTAACACCGGGGAGCTGTTTTTT. Protein sequence: CSARVGGNTGELFF.

This clonotype was seen ten or more times. This rearrangement joins TRBV20-1 to TRBJ1-2; 7 nucleotides agree with TRBD1. V trimming: 5 bases; J trimming: 2 bases; junction bases outside the gene matches: 8. Per germline, CDR1 DFQATT and CDR2 SNEGSKA (reference sequence). CDR3 length: 14 amino acids. As DNA, the CDR3 is TGCAGTGCTGGGACCTCAGGGGGAAACTATGGCTACACCTTC. Translated: CSAGTSGGNYGYTF.

This clonotype was found many times. V usage is TRBV19 and J usage is TRBJ2-7, with D hard to call. CDR3 length: 14 amino acids. V lost 5 bases and J lost 7, with 18 bases in between. Germline loops: CDR1 LNHDA, CDR2 SQIVND (reference sequence). The CDR3 DNA is TGTGCCAGTAGTCCCCAGCCCCCACCAACGGAGCAGTACTTC. Protein sequence: CASSPQPPPTEQYF.

The chain recombines TRBV27 with TRBJ1-5; D gene unclear. CDR1 and CDR2 (germline): MNHEY, SMNVEV (reference sequence). Trimming took 5 bases from V and 9 from J, leaving 8 bases between them. The CDR3 spans 11 residues. DNA for the CDR3: TGTGCCAGCAGTGAGCTGGGGCCCCAGCATTTT. Amino acid sequence: CASSELGPQHF.

Comments on this clonotype: Since no conserved phenylalanine or tryptophan closes the CDR3, a read error is the likely cause. V gene TRBV11-2 combines with J gene TRBJ2-7; 7 bases are shared with TRBD1. V gave up 1 base and J gave up 3 bases; unmatched junction bases: 6. In germline, CDR1 is SGHAT, CDR2 FQNNGV. The length of the CDR3 is 15 residues. The DNA of the CDR3 is TGTGCCAGCAGCTTAGTTAGGGGGCCGTACTACGAGCAGTACTTG. Translating it yields CASSLVRGPYYEQYL.

This clonotype was seen repeatedly, ten times or more. The chain recombines TRBV6-2 or TRBV6-3 with TRBJ2-7, with D possibly being TRBD2 (6 bases). The V end was cut by 9 bases, the J end by 3 bases, with 15 bases between. CDR3 length: 13 residues. Germline CDR1 and CDR2: MNHEY and SVGEGT. The CDR3 nucleotides are TGTGCCAGTTTGCGGGGCAGGGACTACGAGCAGTACTTC. The encoded protein is CASLRGRDYEQYF.